This T cell receptor beta chain came from a study of OX40 agonist ivuxolimab in advanced cancers. Looking at the study overall: A history of anti-PD-1, anti-PD-L1 or anti-CTLA-4 therapy was acceptable, and 30% to 45% had some.

With respect to this clone: The antigen is unknown.

Study-wide results and caveats: There was clonal expansion of CD4+ and CD8+ blood T cells by week 6 at 0.1 to 3.0 mg/kg. Among T cells, CD8+ cells averaged more expanded clones than CD4+ cells. Part of the nonresponder group also had normalized T-cell clonal expansion that was low.

The V gene's germline CDR1 is SGHRS and CDR2 YFSETQ. After removal of 4 bases from V and 4 bases from J, the junction contained 6 bases not matched to a gene. The CDR3 runs to 14 residues. Data came from immunoSEQ multiplex PCR; TCRdb stores just in-frame clones and leaves some out. The sample has about 64,000 clones, around 90% seen once. The TCR was taken from an adult with an advanced solid tumor such as melanoma, head and neck, liver or kidney cancer. The sample here was CD4+ or CD8+ T cells sorted from blood, taken in a trial of the OX40 agonist ivuxolimab. The V and J genes are TRBV5-1 and TRBJ2-5; 8 bases are shared with TRBD1. CDR3 nucleotides: TGCGCCAGCAGCGGAACAGGGGGACGAGAGACCCAGTACTTC. Its translation: CASSGTGGRETQYF.